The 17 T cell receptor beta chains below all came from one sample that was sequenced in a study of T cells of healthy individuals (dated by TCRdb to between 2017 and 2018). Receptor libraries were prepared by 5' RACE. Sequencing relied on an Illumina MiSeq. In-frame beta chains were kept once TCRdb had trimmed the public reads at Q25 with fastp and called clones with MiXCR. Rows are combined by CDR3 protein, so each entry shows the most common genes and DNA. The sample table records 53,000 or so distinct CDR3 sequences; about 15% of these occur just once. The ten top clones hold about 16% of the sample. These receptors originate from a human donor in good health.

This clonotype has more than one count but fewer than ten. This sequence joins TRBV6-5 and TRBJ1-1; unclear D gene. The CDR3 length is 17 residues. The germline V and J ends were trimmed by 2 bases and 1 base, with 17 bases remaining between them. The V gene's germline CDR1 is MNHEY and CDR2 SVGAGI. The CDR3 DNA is TGTGCCAGCAGTTACGACGGCAGGAGGAGAAGGAACACTGAAGCTTTCTTT. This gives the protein CASSYDGRRRRNTEAFF.

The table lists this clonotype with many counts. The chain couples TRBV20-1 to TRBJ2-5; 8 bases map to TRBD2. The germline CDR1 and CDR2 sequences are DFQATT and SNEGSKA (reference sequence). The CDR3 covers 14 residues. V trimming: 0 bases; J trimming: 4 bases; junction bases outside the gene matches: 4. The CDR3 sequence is CSARDLAGGETQYF. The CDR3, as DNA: TGCAGTGCTAGAGATCTGGCGGGGGGAGAGACCCAGTACTTC.

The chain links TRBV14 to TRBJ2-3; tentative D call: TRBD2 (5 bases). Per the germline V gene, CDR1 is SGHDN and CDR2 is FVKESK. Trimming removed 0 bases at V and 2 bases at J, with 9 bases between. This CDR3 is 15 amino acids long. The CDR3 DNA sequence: TGTGCCAGCAGCCAAGATATGCGGGCCACAGATACGCAGTATTTT. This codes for CASSQDMRATDTQYF.

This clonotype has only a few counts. CDR3 sequence reads: CASSEGSGLYEKLFF. The CDR3 DNA is TGTGCCAGCAGTGAAGGGTCGGGGTTATATGAAAAACTGTTTTTT. The chain employs TRBV6-1 and TRBJ1-4; unclear D gene. Germline loops: CDR1 MNHNS, CDR2 SASEGT. The V end was cut by 1 base, the J end by 6 bases, with 12 bases between. The CDR3 spans 15 residues.

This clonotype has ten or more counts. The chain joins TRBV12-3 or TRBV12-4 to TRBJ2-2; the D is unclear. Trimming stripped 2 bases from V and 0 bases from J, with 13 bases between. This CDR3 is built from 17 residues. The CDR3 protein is CASSLTMTYANTGELFF. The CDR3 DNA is TGTGCCAGCAGTTTAACTATGACTTACGCGAACACCGGGGAGCTGTTTTTT.

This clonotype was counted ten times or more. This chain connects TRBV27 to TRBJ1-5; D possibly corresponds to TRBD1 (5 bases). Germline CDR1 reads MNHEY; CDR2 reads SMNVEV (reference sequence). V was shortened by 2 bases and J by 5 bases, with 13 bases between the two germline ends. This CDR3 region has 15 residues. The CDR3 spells CASSLGGPGDQPQHF. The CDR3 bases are TGTGCCAGCAGTTTAGGGGGACCGGGTGATCAGCCCCAGCATTTT.

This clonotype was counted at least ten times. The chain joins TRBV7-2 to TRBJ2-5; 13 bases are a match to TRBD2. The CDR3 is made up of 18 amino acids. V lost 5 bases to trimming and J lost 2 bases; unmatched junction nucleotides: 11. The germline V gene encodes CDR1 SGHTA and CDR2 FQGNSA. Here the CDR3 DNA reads TGTGCCAGCAGCCGAGGGACTAGCGGGGCAGACCCTCAAGAGACCCAGTACTTC. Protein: CASSRGTSGADPQETQYF.

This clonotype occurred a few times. The CDR3 spells CASSQFSGGTGELFF. The CDR3 DNA follows: TGCGCCAGCAGCCAATTCTCAGGGGGAACCGGGGAGCTGTTTTTT. The chain employs TRBV4-3 and TRBJ2-2, with 7 bases that match TRBD1. After removal of 2 bases from V and 5 bases from J, the junction contained 5 bases not matched to a gene. This CDR3 has 15 amino acids. The germline gives CDR1 LGHNA, CDR2 YSLEER.

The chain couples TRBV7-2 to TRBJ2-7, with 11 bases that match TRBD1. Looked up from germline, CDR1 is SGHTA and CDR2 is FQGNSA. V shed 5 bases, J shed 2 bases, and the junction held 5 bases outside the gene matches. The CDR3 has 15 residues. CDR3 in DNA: TGTGCCAGCAGCCTTGGACAGGGGGCCACCTACGAGCAGTACTTC. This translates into CASSLGQGATYEQYF. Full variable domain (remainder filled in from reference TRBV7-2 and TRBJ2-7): GAGVSQSPSNKVTEKGKDVELRCDPISGHTALYWYRQSLGQGLEFLIYFQGNSAPDKSGLPSDRFSAERTGGSVSTLTIQRTQQEDSAVYLCASSLGQGATYEQYFGPGTRLTVT.

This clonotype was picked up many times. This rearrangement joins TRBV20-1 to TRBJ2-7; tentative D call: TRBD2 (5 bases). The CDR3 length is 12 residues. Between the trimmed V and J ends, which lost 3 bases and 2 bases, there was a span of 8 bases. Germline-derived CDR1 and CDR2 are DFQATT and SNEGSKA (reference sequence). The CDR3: CSARDFTYEQYF. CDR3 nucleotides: TGCAGTGCTAGGGACTTTACCTACGAGCAGTACTTC.

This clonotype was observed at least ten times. The CDR3 spells CASSLALEEREDPYQETQYF. The CDR3 DNA is TGTGCCAGCAGCTTAGCACTAGAGGAGCGGGAGGACCCGTACCAAGAGACCCAGTACTTC. V gene TRBV7-2 combines with J gene TRBJ2-5; 9 positions match TRBD2. V dropped 0 bases and J dropped 0; count of bases not matched to a gene: 14. The CDR3 is 20 amino acids. Germline loops: CDR1 SGHTA, CDR2 FQGNSA.

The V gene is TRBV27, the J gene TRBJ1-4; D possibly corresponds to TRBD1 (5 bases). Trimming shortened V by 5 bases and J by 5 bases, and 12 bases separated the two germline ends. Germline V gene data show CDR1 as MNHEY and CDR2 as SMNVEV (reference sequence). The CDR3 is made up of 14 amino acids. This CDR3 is CASSILRQNEKLFF. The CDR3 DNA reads TGTGCCAGCAGTATTCTTAGACAGAATGAAAAACTGTTTTTT.

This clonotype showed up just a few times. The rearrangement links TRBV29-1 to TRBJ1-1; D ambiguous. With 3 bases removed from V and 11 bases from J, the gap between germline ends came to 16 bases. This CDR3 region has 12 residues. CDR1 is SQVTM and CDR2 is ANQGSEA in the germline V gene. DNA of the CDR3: TGCAGCGTTGAGAAAAATGTGGGTTCTGCTTTCTTT. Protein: CSVEKNVGSAFF.

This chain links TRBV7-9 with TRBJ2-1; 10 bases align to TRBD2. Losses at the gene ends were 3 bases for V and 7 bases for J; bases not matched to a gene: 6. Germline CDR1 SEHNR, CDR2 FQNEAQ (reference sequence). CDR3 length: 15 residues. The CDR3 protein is CASSFVASGRNEQFF. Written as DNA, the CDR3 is TGTGCCAGCAGCTTCGTGGCTAGCGGGAGAAATGAGCAGTTCTTC. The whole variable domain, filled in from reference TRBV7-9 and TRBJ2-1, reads DTGVSQNPRHKITKRGQNVTFRCDPISEHNRLYWYRQTLGQGPEFLTYFQNEAQLEKSRLLSDRFSAERPKGSFSTLEIQRTEQGDSAMYLCASSFVASGRNEQFFGPGTRLTVL.

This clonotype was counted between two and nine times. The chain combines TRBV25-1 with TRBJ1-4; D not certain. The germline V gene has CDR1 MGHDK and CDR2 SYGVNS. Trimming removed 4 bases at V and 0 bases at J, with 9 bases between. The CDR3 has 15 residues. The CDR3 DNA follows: TGTGCCAGCAGTGCGCCTTGGGCAACTAATGAAAAACTGTTTTTT. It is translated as CASSAPWATNEKLFF.

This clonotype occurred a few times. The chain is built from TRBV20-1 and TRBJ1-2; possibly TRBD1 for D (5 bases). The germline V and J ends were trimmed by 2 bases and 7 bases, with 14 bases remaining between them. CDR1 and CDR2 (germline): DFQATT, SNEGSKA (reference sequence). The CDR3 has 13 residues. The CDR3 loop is CSARTGTAPGYTF. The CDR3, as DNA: TGCAGTGCTAGAACCGGGACCGCGCCTGGCTACACCTTC.

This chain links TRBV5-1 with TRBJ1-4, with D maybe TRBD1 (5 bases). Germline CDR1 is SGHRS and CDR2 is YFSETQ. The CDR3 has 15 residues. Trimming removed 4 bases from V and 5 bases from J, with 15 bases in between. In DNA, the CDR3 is TGCGCCAGCAGCCCGCTTCTTGGGACGAATGAAAAACTGTTTTTT. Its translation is CASSPLLGTNEKLFF.